Included here is one T cell receptor beta chain sequence, with context. The antigen remains undetermined. This specimen includes other DNA sequences encoding the same CDR3. This entry belongs to a study of STAT5B mutations in CD4+ large granular lymphocyte leukemia. Sequenced by immunoSEQ multiplex PCR; TCRdb stores in-frame clones only, minus some. The table includes some 500 clones, 55% to 80% detected once. The CDR3 covers 13 residues. After removal of 7 bases from V and 2 bases from J, the junction contained 4 bases not matched to a gene. The germline V gene encodes CDR1 MDHEN and CDR2 SYDVKM. Study-wide results and caveats: Only five to seven CD4-sorted patient samples were compared with healthy controls for clonality. Main leukemic clonotypes were patient-specific, but approximately 25% appeared at low frequency elsewhere. Top patient clones used TRBV06 genes more often: 8/27 versus 2/35 in controls.

This receptor was taken from a woman aged 50 to 60 with CD4+ T-cell large granular lymphocyte leukemia. The chain carries TRBV28 and TRBJ2-7; 8 bases are shared with TRBD1. Sequencing was done on a sample of PBMCs. The DNA for the CDR3 is TGTGCCAGCAAACGGACAGGGACCTACGAGCAGTACTTC. This gives the protein CASKRTGTYEQYF.